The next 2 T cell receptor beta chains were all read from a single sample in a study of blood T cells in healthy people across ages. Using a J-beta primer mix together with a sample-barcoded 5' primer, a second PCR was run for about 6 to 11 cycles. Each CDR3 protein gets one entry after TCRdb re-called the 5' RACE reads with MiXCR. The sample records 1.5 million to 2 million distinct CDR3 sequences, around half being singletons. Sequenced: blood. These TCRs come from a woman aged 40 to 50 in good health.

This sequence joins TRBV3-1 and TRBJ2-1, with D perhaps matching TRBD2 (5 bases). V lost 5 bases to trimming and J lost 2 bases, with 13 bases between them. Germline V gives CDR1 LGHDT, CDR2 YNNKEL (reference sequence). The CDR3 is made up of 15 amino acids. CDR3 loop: CASSFGSEPYNEQFF. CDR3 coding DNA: TGTGCCAGCAGCTTTGGTAGCGAACCCTACAATGAGCAGTTCTTC.

The CDR3 sequence: CASKSQGRDSPLHF. The CDR3 DNA sequence: TGTGCCAGCAAGTCACAGGGGCGGGATTCACCCCTCCACTTT. This chain connects TRBV27 to TRBJ1-6; TRBD1 matches 7 bases. The CDR3 loop spans 14 amino acids. CDR1 MNHEY and CDR2 SMNVEV come from the germline V gene (reference sequence). Trimming at V came to 7 bases and at J to 8 bases, leaving 8 bases not matched to a gene.